This TCR beta chain was sequenced for a study of blood T cell repertoires in COVID-19. Study details: Researchers got acute and convalescent COVID-19 samples from the United States, Italy and Spain. The cDNA or gDNA used as material had been derived from T cells, B-cell-depleted T cells, or PBMCs.

This clone appeared a single time. In the original processing: Amplification of reference gene primers was used by the study to estimate nucleated cell counts. Clones were sequenced by immunoSEQ multiplex PCR, and TCRdb holds only the in-frame ones, with some missing. V and J calls and clone size follow that table, whereas D and trimming were derived from the DNA. The table lists about 190,000 clones, 70% to 90% of them singletons. Germline lookup yields CDR1 SGHTA and CDR2 FQGNSA. Germline trimming cut 5 bases from V and 6 bases from J; bases unmatched to any gene: 11. CDR3 length: 16 residues. Input material: peripheral blood. The chain links TRBV7-2 to TRBJ1-5; 9 nucleotides agree with TRBD1. The receptor comes from a woman between 40 and 55 years old who had recovered from COVID-19. The CDR3 loop reads CASSPPPGTGSQPQHF. CDR3 nucleotides: TGTGCCAGCAGCCCACCTCCCGGGACAGGGAGTCAGCCCCAGCATTTT.